This T cell receptor (beta chain) was retrieved from a study of response to subunit inactivated influenza vaccine. General study points: A suggestion made by the authors is that each seasonal influenza vaccination recruits few new T cells.

As for this clonotype: Its antigen remains unknown.

TCRdb redid the calling of the RT-PCR reads with MiXCR, one entry per CDR3 protein. The top ten hold 11% of the sample, which has about 780,000 distinct CDR3 sequences, around a sixth seen once. The CDR3 totals 14 residues. Per the germline V gene, CDR1 is SEHNR and CDR2 is FQNEAQ (reference sequence). V was trimmed by 5 bases and J by 4 bases, leaving 14 bases between them. This clonotype was obtained from a man aged 50 to 60 who received an inactivated influenza vaccine. The specimen was PBMCs from blood, collected about 5 days after vaccination. The genes are TRBV7-9 and TRBJ2-5; D is perhaps TRBD1 (6 bases). The CDR3: CASSLRGVGETQYF. For the CDR3, the DNA is TGTGCCAGCAGCCTCAGGGGAGTAGGAGAGACCCAGTACTTC.